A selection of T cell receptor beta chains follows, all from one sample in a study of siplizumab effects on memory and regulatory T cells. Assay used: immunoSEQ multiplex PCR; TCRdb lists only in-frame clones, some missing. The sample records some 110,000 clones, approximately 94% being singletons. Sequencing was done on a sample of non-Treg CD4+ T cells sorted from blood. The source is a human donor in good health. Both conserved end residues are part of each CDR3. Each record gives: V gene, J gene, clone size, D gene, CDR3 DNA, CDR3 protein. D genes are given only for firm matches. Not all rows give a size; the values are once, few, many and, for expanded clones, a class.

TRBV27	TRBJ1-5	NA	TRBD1	TGTGCCAGCAGTTTTGGTTCAGGGGGTAACCAGCCCCAGCATTTT	CASSFGSGGNQPQHF
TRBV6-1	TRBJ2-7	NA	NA	TGTGCCAGCAGTCCCCTGAACTACGAGCAGTACTTC	CASSPLNYEQYF
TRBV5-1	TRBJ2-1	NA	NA	TGCGCCAGCAGCCCAGGAGAAAATGAGCAGTTCTTC	CASSPGENEQFF
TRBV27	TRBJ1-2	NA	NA	TGTGCCAGCAGCCAATCCGGGGGGAGTTATGGCTACACCTTC	CASSQSGGSYGYTF
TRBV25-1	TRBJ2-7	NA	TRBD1	TGTGCCAGCAGTGGGGACAGCTACGAGCAGTACTTC	CASSGDSYEQYF
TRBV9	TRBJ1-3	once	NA	TGTGCCAGCAGCGCCGGTGGCAGGTTTCTTTCTGGAAACACCATATATTTT	CASSAGGRFLSGNTIYF
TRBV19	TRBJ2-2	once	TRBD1	TGTGCCAGTAGAAGAGTGGGACAGGGTGGGGCCGGGGAGCTGTTTTTT	CASRRVGQGGAGELFF
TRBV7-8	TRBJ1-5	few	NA	TGTGCCAGCAGCCAAAGACAGGTTAGCAATCAGCCCCAGCATTTT	CASSQRQVSNQPQHF
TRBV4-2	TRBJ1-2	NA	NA	TGTGCCAGCAGCAAAGGGGACGGAGACTATGGCTACACCTTC	CASSKGDGDYGYTF
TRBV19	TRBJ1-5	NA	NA	TGTGCCAGCCGCCTAGGGGGGCGGGGATGGGCCAATCAGCCCCAGCATTTT	CASRLGGRGWANQPQHF
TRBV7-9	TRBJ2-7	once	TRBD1	TGTGCCAGCAGCCCTCCGGGACAGATCTACGAGCAGTACTTC	CASSPPGQIYEQYF
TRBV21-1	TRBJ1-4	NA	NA	TGTGCCAGCCGCCCCACCTCGAGGCTGTTTTTT	CASRPTSRLFF
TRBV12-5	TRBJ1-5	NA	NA	TGTGCTAGTGGTCCCGTAACGGGGGCGGGAGGTCAGCCCCAGCATTTT	CASGPVTGAGGQPQHF
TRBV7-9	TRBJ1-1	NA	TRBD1	TGTGCCAGCAGCTTGATCACAGGGGCCGAAGCTTTCTTT	CASSLITGAEAFF
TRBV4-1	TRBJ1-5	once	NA	TGCGCCAGCAGCCAAGCTTGGATGAATCAGCCCCAGCATTTT	CASSQAWMNQPQHF
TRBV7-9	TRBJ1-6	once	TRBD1	TGTGCCAGCAGCTTAGCCCGCCGGGACAGGAGAAATTCACCCCTCCACTTT	CASSLARRDRRNSPLHF
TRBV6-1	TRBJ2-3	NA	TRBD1	TGTGCCTGTCATCATACAGGGGGAACAGATACGCAGTATTTT	CACHHTGGTDTQYF
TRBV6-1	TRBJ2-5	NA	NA	TGTGCCAGCAGTGAAACGGGGCTGCCCCAAGAGACCCAGTACTTC	CASSETGLPQETQYF
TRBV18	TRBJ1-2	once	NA	TGTGCCAGCTCACCAGGGTCGAGAAGGGGAAACTATGGCTACACCTTC	CASSPGSRRGNYGYTF
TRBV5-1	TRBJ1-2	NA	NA	TGCGCCAGCAGCTTGGCCTGGGGGACGGCCGGCGGCTACACCTTC	CASSLAWGTAGGYTF
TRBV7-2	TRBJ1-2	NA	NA	TGTGCCAGCAGCTTAGTGGGGACCTCTAACTATGGCTACACCTTC	CASSLVGTSNYGYTF
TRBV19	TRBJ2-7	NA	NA	TGTGCCAGTACCTTCTGGATCCACGAGCAGTACTTC	CASTFWIHEQYF
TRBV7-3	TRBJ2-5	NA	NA	TGTGCCAGCTCCGGGTCGTACGGGGAGACCCAGTACTTC	CASSGSYGETQYF
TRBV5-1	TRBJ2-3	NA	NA	TGCGCCAGCAGCTTACGAGGGGATAGCACAGATACGCAGTATTTT	CASSLRGDSTDTQYF
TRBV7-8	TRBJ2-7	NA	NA	TGTGCCAGCAGCCAGTTGCGGGCAAGCTCCTACGAGCAGTACTTC	CASSQLRASSYEQYF
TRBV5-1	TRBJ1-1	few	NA	TGCGCCAGCAGCTTCTCCAGGAACACTGAAGCTTTCTTT	CASSFSRNTEAFF
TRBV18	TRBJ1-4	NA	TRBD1	TGTGCCAGCTCACCGACAGGGGGAACTAATGAAAAACTGTTTTTT	CASSPTGGTNEKLFF
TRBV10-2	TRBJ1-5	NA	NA	TGCGCCAGCAGTGGAGAGGGTCGGGTCAATCAGCCCCAGCATTTT	CASSGEGRVNQPQHF
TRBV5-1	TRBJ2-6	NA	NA	TGCGCCAGCAGCTTTGTAGACTCTGGGGCCAACGTCCTGACTTTC	CASSFVDSGANVLTF
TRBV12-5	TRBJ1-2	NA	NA	TGTGCTAGTGGTTTGGGGGGAAGCTATGGCTACACCTTC	CASGLGGSYGYTF
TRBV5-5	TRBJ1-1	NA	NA	TGTGCCGCCGGGCAGGCGGGCGCTGAAGCTTTCTTT	CAAGQAGAEAFF
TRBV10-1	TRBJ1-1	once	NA	TGCGCCAGCAGAGAAACAAGGGACACTGAAGCTTTCTTT	CASRETRDTEAFF
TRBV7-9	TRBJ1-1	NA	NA	TGTGCCAGCAGCTTAAGTAGGGGGTTAATAGCTGAAGCTTTCTTT	CASSLSRGLIAEAFF
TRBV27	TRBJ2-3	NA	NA	TGTGCCAGCAGTCCCAGTTTCCAAATCACAGATACGCAGTATTTT	CASSPSFQITDTQYF
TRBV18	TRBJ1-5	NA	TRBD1	TGTGCCAGCTCACCACGCCGGGACAGGGGGTTGAATCAGCCCCAGCATTTT	CASSPRRDRGLNQPQHF
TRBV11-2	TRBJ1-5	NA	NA	TGTGCCAGCAGCTTAGCTGGGGATCAGCCCCAGCATTTT	CASSLAGDQPQHF
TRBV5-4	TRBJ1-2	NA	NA	TGTGCCAGCAGCTTACCCCCAAGGCCTGGGTCAATCTATGGCTACACCTTC	CASSLPPRPGSIYGYTF
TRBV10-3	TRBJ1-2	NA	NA	TGTGCCATCAGTGAAGGGGAAACTTTCGATGGCTACACCTTC	CAISEGETFDGYTF
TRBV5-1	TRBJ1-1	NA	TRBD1	TGCGCCAGCAGCTTGGGTGACTCTCACAGGGGGACTGAAGCTTTCTTT	CASSLGDSHRGTEAFF
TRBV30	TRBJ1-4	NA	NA	TGTGCCTGGACAGGGACTAAGAATGAAAAACTGTTTTTT	CAWTGTKNEKLFF
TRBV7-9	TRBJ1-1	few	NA	TGTGCCAGCAGCTTACAGGGGAAGGGTACTGAAGCTTTCTTT	CASSLQGKGTEAFF
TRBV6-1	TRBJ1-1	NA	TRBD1	TGTGCCAGCAGTGAACCGGGACAGGGGAGACCTGAAGCTTTCTTT	CASSEPGQGRPEAFF
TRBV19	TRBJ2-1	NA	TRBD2	TGTGCCACCCTAAAGGTGCCTAGCGGGGGATCGAATGAGCAGTTCTTC	CATLKVPSGGSNEQFF
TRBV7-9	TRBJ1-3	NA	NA	TGTGCCAGCAGCTTAGGGCAGATCGACTCTGGAAACACCATATATTTT	CASSLGQIDSGNTIYF
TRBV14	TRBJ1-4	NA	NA	TGTGCCAGCAGCCCCCGACAGAAGTCTAATGAAAAACTGTTTTTT	CASSPRQKSNEKLFF
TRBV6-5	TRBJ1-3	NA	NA	TGTGCCAGCAGCTTATTGGGCCCCGGAAACACCATATATTTT	CASSLLGPGNTIYF
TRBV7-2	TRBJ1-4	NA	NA	TGTGCCAGTAGCCGCTCAGGGCTGGGAGAAAAACTGTTTTTT	CASSRSGLGEKLFF
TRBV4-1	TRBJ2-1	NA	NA	TGCGCCAGCAGCCAAGATGGGACGAGAAGGGGTGAGCAGTTCTTC	CASSQDGTRRGEQFF
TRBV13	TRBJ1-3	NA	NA	TGTGCCAGCAGTGAGGACTCCTCTGGAAACACCATATATTTT	CASSEDSSGNTIYF
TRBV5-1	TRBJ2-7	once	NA	TGCGCCAGCAGTAGGGACTTTTCCTACGAGCAGTACTTC	CASSRDFSYEQYF
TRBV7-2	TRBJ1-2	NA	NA	TGTGCCAGCAGCCTCGACAGGAGCTATGGCTACACCTTC	CASSLDRSYGYTF
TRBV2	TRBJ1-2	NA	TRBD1	TGTGCCAGCAGTGCCCCGAGACAGGGGGCGCGATATGGCTACACCTTC	CASSAPRQGARYGYTF
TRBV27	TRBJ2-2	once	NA	TGTGCCAGCAGGGACAGACCGAGCGGGGAGCTGTTTTTT	CASRDRPSGELFF
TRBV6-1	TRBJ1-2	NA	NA	TGTGCCAGCAGTGAAAGCGGCAATATCTATGGCTACACCTTC	CASSESGNIYGYTF
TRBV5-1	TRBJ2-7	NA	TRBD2	TGCGCCAGCAGCCCCTGGGTAGCGGGAGTCTACGAGCAGTACTTC	CASSPWVAGVYEQYF
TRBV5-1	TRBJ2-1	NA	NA	TGCGCCAGCAGCGCGACTGGCCCTCGGACTTACAATGAGCAGTTCTTC	CASSATGPRTYNEQFF
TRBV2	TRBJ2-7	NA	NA	TGTGCCAGCAGTGAGATGATCAGCTCCTACGAGCAGTACTTC	CASSEMISSYEQYF